This T cell receptor beta chain was found in a study of blood T cells in healthy people across ages. After removal of 4 bases from V and 1 base from J, the junction contained 8 bases not matched to a gene. The CDR3 runs 16 residues. Combining a sample-barcoded 5' primer with a J-beta primer mix, a second PCR ran for roughly 6 to 12 cycles. MiXCR was run by TCRdb on the 5' RACE reads, yielding one entry per CDR3 protein. The data show around 900,000 distinct CDR3 sequences, 51% seen once. Source material: blood. The sequence came from an older woman in good health. The chain employs TRBV12-3 or TRBV12-4 and TRBJ2-7; 9 nucleotides line up with TRBD1. CDR3 loop: CASSSAAGQGSYEQYF. The CDR3 nucleotides are TGTGCCAGCAGTTCCGCTGCGGGACAGGGTTCCTACGAGCAGTACTTC.